The rows below give T cell receptor beta chains drawn from one sample of a study of T cell repertoires in cytomegalovirus infection. TCRdb fed the reads into MiXCR, producing one record per CDR3 protein. The sample has around 300,000 distinct CDR3 sequences; 9% to 9.5% are singletons. The sequenced material came from PBMCs. The origin of the receptors is a human donor in good health (CMV status not recorded). Some clones in this sample may be carry-over from other donors' samples. CDR3s include the opening cysteine and the closing phenylalanine or tryptophan. D genes are given only for firm matches. Part of the rows lack a size; the others show once, few, many or a class for expanded clones.

clone_size | d_call | j_call | v_call | cdr3_aa | cdr3_nt
many | NA | TRBJ1-3 | TRBV7-2 | CASSLGGSSGNTIYF | TGTGCCAGCAGCTTAGGGGGTAGCTCTGGAAACACCATATATTTT
NA | NA | TRBJ2-2 | TRBV19 | CASSIRGIALGGELFF | TGTGCCAGTAGTATACGAGGGATCGCGCTCGGCGGGGAGCTGTTTTTT
many | NA | TRBJ2-1 | TRBV7-2 | CASSDRRELYNEQFF | TGTGCCAGCAGCGACAGAAGGGAATTATACAATGAGCAGTTCTTC
NA | TRBD2 | TRBJ2-7 | TRBV3-1 | CASTRAGVTYEQYF | TGTGCCAGCACCCGAGCGGGAGTTACTTACGAGCAGTACTTC
many | NA | TRBJ1-6 | TRBV20-1 | CSAPTRGYNSPLHF | TGCAGTGCGCCTACTCGGGGCTATAATTCACCCCTCCACTTT
NA | TRBD1 | TRBJ2-1 | TRBV7-2 | CASSLDRRNNEQFF | TGTGCCAGCAGCCTGGACAGGAGGAACAATGAGCAGTTCTTC
few | NA | TRBJ2-7 | TRBV7-3 | CASSWRDKPYEQYF | TGTGCCAGCAGCTGGCGGGACAAACCCTACGAGCAGTACTTC
NA | TRBD1 | TRBJ2-1 | TRBV20-1 | CSAIRQGAYNEQFF | TGCAGTGCTATTCGACAGGGAGCCTACAATGAGCAGTTCTTC
NA | NA | TRBJ2-3 | TRBV7-2 | CASSLYVGGAYF | TGTGCCAGCAGCTTGTATGTGGGGGGTGCGTATTTT
NA | NA | TRBJ2-6 | TRBV7-3 | CASSPQGGGANVLTF | TGTGCCAGCAGTCCGCAGGGAGGTGGGGCCAACGTCCTGACTTTC
few | TRBD2 | TRBJ2-1 | TRBV19 | CASSITSGRVSEQFF | TGTGCCAGTAGTATCACTAGCGGGAGGGTCAGTGAGCAGTTCTTC
few | TRBD2 | TRBJ2-5 | TRBV4-3 | CASSQAGGRQRETQYF | TGCGCCAGCAGCCAAGCGGGGGGAAGACAGAGAGAGACCCAGTACTTC
few | NA | TRBJ1-1 | TRBV7-3 | CASSLTPLGQTYTSMNTEAFF | TGTGCCAGCAGCTTAACGCCGCTCGGACAGACCTATACCTCGATGAACACTGAAGCTTTCTTT
few | NA | TRBJ2-1 | TRBV4-2 | CASSQDDLGRGKNEQFF | TGTGCCAGCAGCCAAGATGATTTGGGACGAGGCAAGAATGAGCAGTTCTTC
many | NA | TRBJ1-4 | TRBV7-9 | CASSLGNTNEKLFF | TGTGCCAGCAGCTTGGGGAATACTAATGAAAAACTGTTTTTT
few | NA | TRBJ2-6 | TRBV7-9 | CASSLGGFGAGANVLTF | TGTGCCAGCAGCCTCGGGGGTTTTGGGGCCGGGGCCAACGTCCTGACTTTC
NA | NA | TRBJ2-6 | TRBV19 | CASTVYPGANVLTF | TGTGCCAGTACCGTCTACCCTGGGGCCAACGTCCTGACTTTC
many | NA | TRBJ1-6 | TRBV7-2 | CASSPRTDSPLHF | TGTGCCAGCAGCCCTAGGACAGACTCACCCCTCCACTTT
many | TRBD2 | TRBJ2-5 | TRBV6-1 | CASSEAPQRGWRETQYF | TGTGCCAGCAGTGAAGCGCCCCAGCGGGGGTGGAGGGAGACCCAGTACTTC
few | TRBD2 | TRBJ2-1 | TRBV6-2/TRBV6-3 | CASTRSGTSGYNEQFF | TGTGCCAGCACTCGATCCGGGACTAGCGGCTACAATGAGCAGTTCTTC
NA | NA | TRBJ2-1 | TRBV11-3 | CASSLESHNEQFF | TGTGCCAGCAGCTTAGAATCCCACAATGAGCAGTTCTTC
NA | NA | TRBJ1-3 | TRBV3-1 | CASSQDLRDLWSGNTIYF | TGTGCCAGCAGCCAAGATCTTCGGGACCTTTGGTCTGGAAACACCATATATTTT
many | NA | TRBJ1-1 | TRBV20-1 | CSARQSGIGSTEAFF | TGCAGTGCTAGACAGTCAGGAATAGGATCTACTGAAGCTTTCTTT
many | NA | TRBJ2-1 | TRBV7-9 | CASSLVGAKDEQFF | TGTGCCAGCAGCTTAGTGGGAGCCAAGGATGAGCAGTTCTTC
NA | TRBD2 | TRBJ2-5 | TRBV7-8 | CASSLVLAGEETQYF | TGTGCCAGCAGCTTGGTCCTAGCGGGAGAAGAGACCCAGTACTTC
NA | TRBD2 | TRBJ2-1 | TRBV6-2/TRBV6-3 | CASLLREGGYNEQFF | TGTGCCAGCCTGCTGCGGGAGGGCGGGTACAATGAGCAGTTCTTC
many | TRBD1 | TRBJ2-3 | TRBV7-6 | CASSTPKDRVKADTQYF | TGTGCCAGCAGCACCCCAAAGGACAGGGTCAAAGCAGATACGCAGTATTTT
NA | NA | TRBJ2-3 | TRBV28 | CASSLSGRPPDTQYF | TGTGCCAGCAGTCTCTCGGGACGGCCTCCCGATACGCAGTATTTT
few | NA | TRBJ2-7 | TRBV7-8 | CASSSSDPVYEQYF | TGTGCCAGCAGCTCCTCGGACCCAGTGTACGAGCAGTACTTC
many | TRBD1 | TRBJ2-7 | TRBV7-9 | CASSLVQGDRGYF | TGTGCCAGCAGCTTAGTGCAGGGCGACAGGGGATACTTC
many | TRBD1 | TRBJ1-6 | TRBV7-2 | CASGGGQGFSPLHF | TGTGCCAGTGGGGGGGGACAGGGTTTTTCACCCCTCCACTTT
few | NA | TRBJ2-7 | TRBV28 | CASSLGESSSYEQYF | TGTGCCAGCAGTTTAGGAGAATCGAGCTCCTACGAGCAGTACTTC
NA | NA | TRBJ2-7 | TRBV5-5 | CASSLANGGPYEQYF | TGTGCCAGCAGCTTGGCCAACGGGGGCCCCTACGAGCAGTACTTC
many | TRBD2 | TRBJ2-3 | TRBV4-2 | CASSQEGSGGYGDTQYF | TGTGCCAGCAGCCAAGAGGGTAGCGGGGGGTACGGAGATACGCAGTATTTT
NA | NA | TRBJ2-1 | TRBV19 | CASSTSGRAYNEQFF | TGTGCCAGTAGTACCTCAGGAAGGGCCTACAATGAGCAGTTCTTC
many | TRBD1 | TRBJ1-2 | TRBV7-2 | CASSNSGQKNYGYTF | TGTGCCAGCAGTAACTCGGGACAGAAGAACTATGGCTACACCTTC
few | NA | TRBJ2-5 | TRBV10-3 | CAISGRGQETQYF | TGTGCCATCAGTGGACGGGGTCAAGAGACCCAGTACTTC
many | NA | TRBJ2-4 | TRBV7-2 | CASSLAPEVADIQYF | TGTGCCAGCAGCTTAGCGCCGGAGGTCGCCGACATTCAGTACTTC
many | NA | TRBJ2-6 | TRBV6-6 | CAGQGGSSGANVLTF | TGTGCCGGCCAGGGGGGTTCCTCTGGGGCCAACGTCCTGACTTTC
NA | TRBD2 | TRBJ2-1 | TRBV2 | CASSGVGGGGGEQFF | TGTGCCAGCAGTGGTGTTGGCGGGGGGGGGGGTGAGCAGTTCTTC
few | TRBD1 | TRBJ2-5 | TRBV9 | CASSTGQAETQYF | TGTGCCAGCAGCACCGGACAGGCAGAGACCCAGTACTTC
many | TRBD1 | TRBJ1-1 | TRBV7-2 | CASSLNTGVMTEAFF | TGTGCCAGCAGCTTAAACACAGGGGTAATGACTGAAGCTTTCTTT
few | NA | TRBJ2-6 | TRBV18 | CASSPGAAGANVLTF | TGTGCCAGCTCACCTGGGGCGGCTGGGGCCAACGTCCTGACTTTC
NA | TRBD1 | TRBJ1-6 | TRBV5-1 | CASSLALPGQGTNSPLHF | TGCGCCAGCAGCTTGGCCCTACCGGGACAGGGTACGAATTCACCCCTCCACTTT
few | NA | TRBJ1-5 | TRBV7-2 | CASSSGGYSNQPQHF | TGTGCCAGCAGCTCCGGGGGTTATAGCAATCAGCCCCAGCATTTT
many | NA | TRBJ1-6 | TRBV7-3 | CASSSQGGNSPLHF | TGTGCCAGCAGCTCACAGGGAGGGAATTCACCCCTCCACTTT
many | NA | TRBJ2-4 | TRBV7-9 | CASSAEAKNIQYF | TGTGCCAGCAGCGCTGAAGCCAAAAACATTCAGTACTTC
few | NA | TRBJ1-2 | TRBV6-6 | CASSYPRKSGKNYGYTF | TGTGCCAGCAGTTACCCTAGGAAGTCAGGAAAGAACTATGGCTACACCTTC
few | TRBD1 | TRBJ2-4 | TRBV29-1 | CSVEDRGPKKNIQYF | TGCAGCGTTGAAGATAGGGGGCCAAAAAAAAACATTCAGTACTTC
many | NA | TRBJ2-3 | TRBV7-8 | CASIPTGTYSTDTQYF | TGTGCCAGCATCCCCACCGGGACTTACAGCACAGATACGCAGTATTTT
few | TRBD1 | TRBJ1-6 | TRBV7-4 | CASSPGQGISPLHF | TGTGCCAGCAGCCCGGGACAGGGGATATCACCCCTCCACTTT
few | TRBD1 | TRBJ1-1 | TRBV10-3 | CAISVGTGFPGTEAFF | TGTGCCATCAGTGTAGGGACAGGGTTCCCCGGCACTGAAGCTTTCTTT
few | TRBD2 | TRBJ2-2 | TRBV6-1 | CASSPRTSGHGELFF | TGTGCCAGCAGTCCCCGGACTAGCGGTCACGGGGAGCTGTTTTTT
NA | NA | TRBJ1-2 | TRBV7-2 | CASSLARLGYGYTF | TGTGCCAGCAGCTTAGCCCGACTGGGCTATGGCTACACCTTC
few | NA | TRBJ2-5 | TRBV11-1 | CASSLEGVEETQYF | TGTGCCAGCAGCTTAGAGGGGGTGGAAGAGACCCAGTACTTC
many | NA | TRBJ1-1 | TRBV28 | CASSLRRNTEAFF | TGTGCCAGCAGCTTGAGGCGGAACACTGAAGCTTTCTTT
many | NA | TRBJ2-1 | TRBV7-3 | CASSLRGPSSYNEQFF | TGTGCCAGCAGCTTAAGGGGGCCGAGCTCCTACAATGAGCAGTTCTTC
few | NA | TRBJ2-7 | TRBV6-5 | CASSFGVGESQTYEQYF | TGTGCCAGCAGTTTCGGAGTTGGGGAGTCCCAAACCTACGAGCAGTACTTC
many | NA | TRBJ1-6 | TRBV7-2 | CASTLDSQTPLHF | TGTGCCAGCACCTTGGACAGCCAGACACCCCTCCACTTT